The clone carrying this TCR beta chain was picked up a small number of times. The record originates from a study of T-cell memory formation after mild COVID-19. The CDR3 totals 14 residues. The germline V gene encodes CDR1 MNHNS and CDR2 SASEGT. Trimming took off 4 bases at V and 3 bases at J, with 13 bases between the two ends. TCRdb re-called the 5' RACE reads with MiXCR, one entry per CDR3 protein. The table records a few hundred thousand distinct CDR3 sequences, about 20% of them present only once. Sequenced sample: PBMCs or a T cell subset sorted from them (not recorded which). The chain employs TRBV6-1 and TRBJ2-7; D may be TRBD1 or TRBD2 (5 bases each). The TCR comes from an adult woman who had mild COVID-19 (a few samples of this study predate the infection). Cell type and time point are not known. The CDR3 reads CASSVAGSNYEQYF. The DNA for the CDR3 is TGTGCCAGCAGTGTCGCAGGGAGCAACTACGAGCAGTACTTC.